A single sample gave rise to the 26 T cell receptor beta chains below, sequenced in a study of blood T cell repertoires in COVID-19. TCRdb keeps only in-frame clones here, not all; method: immunoSEQ multiplex PCR. This sample has roughly 87,000 clones, with about 84% found just once. Sequencing was done on a sample of peripheral blood. These TCRs come from a man aged 50 to 60 with active COVID-19.

This chain joins TRBV7-2 and TRBJ1-5, with a tentative D call TRBD1 (5 bases). The CDR3 has 17 residues. The V gene's germline CDR1 is SGHTA and CDR2 FQGNSA. V dropped 1 base and J dropped 6 bases, with 19 bases sitting between them. The CDR3 sequence is CASSLEPHLRVGQPQHF. The CDR3 DNA reads as TGTGCCAGCAGCTTAGAACCCCACCTCAGGGTTGGTCAGCCCCAGCATTTT.

The V call is TRBV6-1, the J call TRBJ1-1; tentative D call: TRBD1 (6 bases). The CDR3 length is 17 residues. Germline lookup yields CDR1 MNHNS and CDR2 SASEGT. Trimming left V 4 bases short and J 4 bases short, with 22 bases between. CDR3 sequence reads: CASSGPPGVTLGTEAFF. The CDR3 DNA follows: TGTGCCAGCAGTGGTCCCCCAGGGGTCACGTTGGGCACTGAAGCTTTCTTT.

This clone was seen a single time. Mismatch with germline at one junction end may stem from a read error. The rearrangement joins TRBV14 to TRBJ2-3, with TRBD2 matching over 14 bases. The CDR3 covers 17 residues. The germline CDR1 and CDR2 sequences are SGHDN and FVKESK. In DNA form, the CDR3 reads TGTGCCAGCAGTCAAGGACTAGCGGGAGGCCACACAGATACGCAGTATTTT. This sequence encodes CASSQGLAGGHTDTQYF.

The chain employs TRBV6-2 or TRBV6-3 and TRBJ1-5; D might be TRBD1 (6 bases). Germline V gives CDR1 MNHEY, CDR2 SVGEGT. The CDR3 extends over 16 amino acids. V shed 8 bases and J shed 0 bases, with 17 bases lying between them. The DNA of the CDR3 is TGTGCCAGCGGCCATATGCGGACAGTTAGCAATCAGCCCCAGCATTTT. Protein: CASGHMRTVSNQPQHF.

The chain is built from TRBV6-2 or TRBV6-3 and TRBJ1-2; the match to TRBD1 covers 7 bases. Germline V CDR1 and CDR2: MNHEY, SVGEGT. The CDR3 length is 18 residues. J gave up 4 bases and V 2 bases, and 16 bases lay outside the gene matches. The CDR3 DNA reads TGTGCCAGCAGTTACCGCGACTCGGGACAGCGACAATCCTATGGCTACACCTTC. As protein: CASSYRDSGQRQSYGYTF.

The chain links TRBV4-1 to TRBJ1-4; D is unresolved. V lost 0 bases to trimming and J lost 0 bases, with 8 bases between them. This CDR3 has 16 amino acids. The germline V gene has CDR1 MGHRA and CDR2 YSYEKL. The CDR3 DNA is TGCGCCAGCAGCCAAGAAACAACACCAACTAATGAAAAACTGTTTTTT. This gives the protein CASSQETTPTNEKLFF.

J is TRBJ1-2 and V is TRBV29-1, with D possibly TRBD1 on 6 matching bases. Trimming removed 6 bases at V and 2 bases at J, with 16 bases between. Germline V gives CDR1 SQVTM, CDR2 ANQGSEA. The CDR3 spans 14 residues. CDR3 in DNA: TGCAGCGTCCAACCACAGGGAAGGAACTATGGCTACACCTTC. Its translation is CSVQPQGRNYGYTF. Together with reference TRBV29-1 and TRBJ1-2, the CDR3 gives the full variable domain: SAVISQKPSRDICQRGTSLTIQCQVDSQVTMMFWYRQQPGQSLTLIATANQGSEATYESGFVIDKFPISRPNLTFSTLTVSNMSPEDSSIYLCSVQPQGRNYGYTFGSGTRLTVV.

The rearrangement uses TRBV7-9 and TRBJ2-7, with 9 bases aligning to TRBD1. J was trimmed by 0 bases and V by 7 bases; bases with no gene match: 10. CDR1 is SEHNR and CDR2 is FQNEAQ in the germline V gene (reference sequence). This CDR3 comprises 16 residues. CDR3 residues: CASTLEGQGSSYEQYF. Here the CDR3 DNA reads TGTGCCAGCACCCTAGAGGGACAGGGTTCCTCCTACGAGCAGTACTTC.

The chain combines TRBV7-2 with TRBJ1-3; D is unresolved. Germline CDR1 reads SGHTA; CDR2 reads FQGNSA. The CDR3 runs 14 residues. V lost 1 base and J 8 bases, leaving 12 bases between the germline ends. The CDR3 region is CASSLVWAGDTIYF. The CDR3 nucleotides are TGTGCCAGCAGCTTAGTCTGGGCAGGTGACACCATATATTTT.

The V gene is TRBV18, the J gene TRBJ2-1; 8 nucleotides align to TRBD2. In germline, CDR1 is KGHSH, CDR2 LQKENI. This CDR3 contains 16 residues. With V trimmed by 3 bases and J by 5 bases, 9 bases remained unmatched. The CDR3 loop reads CASSPLGSGGNNEQFF. The CDR3 DNA is TGTGCCAGCTCACCCTTGGGCAGCGGGGGAAACAATGAGCAGTTCTTC.

The chain joins TRBV24-1 to TRBJ2-5; D is undetermined. Germline V CDR1 and CDR2: KGHDR, SFDVKD. The CDR3 is 12 amino acids. Trimming left V 4 bases short and J 2 bases short, with 4 bases between. CDR3 loop: CATSDYQETQYF. CDR3 coding DNA: TGTGCCACCAGTGACTATCAAGAGACCCAGTACTTC.

The rearrangement uses TRBV5-1 and TRBJ2-2; 9 bases line up with TRBD2. Germline V CDR1 and CDR2: SGHRS, YFSETQ. CDR3 length: 16 residues. V gave up 1 base and J gave up 6 bases; unmatched junction bases: 7. The CDR3 region has the DNA TGCGCCAGCAGCTTGTGGCGGGAGGGCCTCCCCGGGGAGCTGTTTTTT. Its translation: CASSLWREGLPGELFF. The entire variable domain, with the rest obtained from reference TRBV5-1 and TRBJ2-2, is as follows: KAGVTQTPRYLIKTRGQQVTLSCSPISGHRSVSWYQQTPGQGLQFLFEYFSETQRNKGNFPGRFSGRQFSNSRSEMNVSTLELGDSALYLCASSLWREGLPGELFFGEGSRLTVL.

V is TRBV11-2 and J is TRBJ2-3; 14 bases line up with TRBD2. CDR3 length equals 19 residues. CDR1 and CDR2 (germline): SGHAT, FQNNGV. The V and J ends lost 5 bases and 2 bases, in that order; junction bases with no gene match: 12. The CDR3 here is CASSRLAGGSSGFTDTQYF. CDR3 coding DNA: TGTGCCAGCAGCCGACTAGCGGGGGGGAGTTCGGGGTTCACAGATACGCAGTATTTT.

The chain joins TRBV7-3 to TRBJ1-1; D not resolved. Germline CDR1 reads SGHTA; CDR2 reads FQGTGA. This CDR3 contains 13 residues. Trimming took off 5 bases at V and 1 base at J, with 8 bases between the two ends. In nucleotides, the CDR3 is TGTGCCAGCAGCCCACAACCGAACACTGAAGCTTTCTTT. Translating gives CASSPQPNTEAFF.

The chain couples TRBV5-1 to TRBJ2-1, with 8 nucleotides matching TRBD2. The trim removed 0 bases at V and 5 bases at J, leaving 13 bases unmatched. The germline V gene encodes CDR1 SGHRS and CDR2 YFSETQ. The CDR3 extends over 18 amino acids. CDR3 coding DNA: TGCGCCAGCAGCTTGGCTGTATCTGGGCTAGCGGGTAACAATGAGCAGTTCTTC. Translated, it gives CASSLAVSGLAGNNEQFF.

This clone was observed a few times. Different DNA sequences within this sample yield the same CDR3. The chain links TRBV6-2 or TRBV6-3 to TRBJ2-7; D remains ambiguous. The CDR3 length is 12 residues. Germline V gene lookup returns CDR1 MNHEY and CDR2 SVGEGT. The ends were cut back, 6 bases at V and 2 bases at J, with 8 bases in the middle. The chain's CDR3 is CASSYPPYEQYF. In DNA, the CDR3 is TGTGCCAGCAGCTATCCTCCCTACGAGCAGTACTTC.

The V gene is TRBV25-1, the J gene TRBJ2-1; 12 nucleotides match TRBD2. The length of the CDR3 is 15 residues. Germline trimming cut 9 bases from V and 7 bases from J; bases unmatched to any gene: 10. The germline V gene encodes CDR1 MGHDK and CDR2 SYGVNS. CDR3 bases: TGTGCCAGTCTACCGGGACTAGCGGGTAGAAATGAGCAGTTCTTC. Protein: CASLPGLAGRNEQFF.

This chain links TRBV5-1 with TRBJ2-2; possible D gene TRBD1, 5 bases. V lost 4 bases, J lost 0 bases, and 13 bases lay in between. Looked up from germline, CDR1 is SGHRS and CDR2 is YFSETQ. CDR3 length: 16 residues. The DNA for the CDR3 is TGCGCCAGCAGCCAGACAGCAGGACCGAACACCGGGGAGCTGTTTTTT. The encoded protein is CASSQTAGPNTGELFF.

To note about this clone: Other DNA sequences in this sample translate to the same CDR3. The genes are TRBV29-1 and TRBJ1-1, with 8 bases identical to TRBD1. V lost 6 bases, J lost 0 bases, and 6 bases stayed unmatched. The CDR3 runs 14 residues. In germline, CDR1 is SQVTM, CDR2 ANQGSEA. The CDR3 sequence is CSVRTGQLNTEAFF. The CDR3 nucleotides read TGCAGCGTCAGGACAGGGCAATTGAACACTGAAGCTTTCTTT.

This rearrangement joins TRBV28 to TRBJ1-1; TRBD1 matches 8 bases. CDR3 length: 14 residues. Germline V CDR1 and CDR2: MDHEN, SYDVKM. Trimming cost V 6 bases and J 4 bases; bases outside gene matches: 7. The CDR3 reads CASSSGGAFTEAFF. The CDR3 region has the DNA TGTGCCAGCAGCTCAGGGGGCGCGTTCACTGAAGCTTTCTTT. Filled out from reference TRBV28 and TRBJ1-1, the complete variable domain reads DVKVTQSSRYLVKRTGEKVFLECVQDMDHENMFWYRQDPGLGLRLIYFSYDVKMKEKGDIPEGYSVSREKKERFSLILESASTNQTSMYLCASSSGGAFTEAFFGQGTRLTVV.

This rearrangement joins TRBV29-1 to TRBJ2-1, with TRBD2 matching 14 bases. Germline V gene sequence: CDR1 SQVTM, CDR2 ANQGSEA. J lost 9 bases, V lost 6 bases, and 10 bases had no gene match. The CDR3 totals 15 residues. DNA of the CDR3: TGCAGCGTCGAAAGGACTAGCGGGAGGTCTAGTGAGCAGTTCTTC. Amino acids: CSVERTSGRSSEQFF.

This chain joins TRBV6-2 or TRBV6-3 and TRBJ1-5; D perhaps matches TRBD1 (5 bases). V was clipped by 0 bases and J by 7 bases, with 10 bases between them. Germline V gene sequence: CDR1 MNHEY, CDR2 SVGEGT. The CDR3 contains 14 residues. CDR3 in DNA: TGTGCCAGCAGTTACTCCGGGGGATACCAGCCCCAGCATTTT. It is translated as CASSYSGGYQPQHF.

V and J are TRBV5-1 and TRBJ2-1, with TRBD2 identical over 9 bases. The trim removed 3 bases at V and 6 bases at J, leaving 10 bases unmatched. Germline V gives CDR1 SGHRS, CDR2 YFSETQ. The CDR3 is 16 residues long. The CDR3 DNA reads as TGCGCCAGCAGCTCCTTAGTCGCGGGAGGGGCCAATGAGCAGTTCTTC. This gives the protein CASSSLVAGGANEQFF.

The chain joins TRBV7-8 to TRBJ2-7; a possible D gene is TRBD2 (6 bases). V lost 4 bases to trimming and J lost 3 bases, with 19 bases between them. CDR3 length: 16 amino acids. Germline CDR1 SGHVS, CDR2 FQNEAQ. DNA of the CDR3: TGTGCCAGCAGCTCAACCACGGGACTGGGGGACTACGAGCAGTACTTC. It codes for CASSSTTGLGDYEQYF.

The genes are TRBV28 and TRBJ1-2; D may be TRBD1 (6 bases). The CDR3 covers 16 residues. Germline CDR1 is MDHEN and CDR2 is SYDVKM. V lost 8 bases and J 0 bases, leaving 19 bases between the germline ends. The CDR3 spells CASLEKGGYPNYGYTF. The DNA for the CDR3 is TGTGCCAGCCTTGAAAAAGGGGGATACCCTAACTATGGCTACACCTTC.

The rearrangement links TRBV18 to TRBJ1-3; no firm D call. The CDR3 length is 15 residues. In germline, CDR1 is KGHSH, CDR2 LQKENI. Trimming removed 0 bases from V and 0 bases from J, with 6 bases in between. CDR3 in DNA: TGTGCCAGCTCACCACCGCCGGTCTCTGGAAACACCATATATTTT. Encoded protein: CASSPPPVSGNTIYF.